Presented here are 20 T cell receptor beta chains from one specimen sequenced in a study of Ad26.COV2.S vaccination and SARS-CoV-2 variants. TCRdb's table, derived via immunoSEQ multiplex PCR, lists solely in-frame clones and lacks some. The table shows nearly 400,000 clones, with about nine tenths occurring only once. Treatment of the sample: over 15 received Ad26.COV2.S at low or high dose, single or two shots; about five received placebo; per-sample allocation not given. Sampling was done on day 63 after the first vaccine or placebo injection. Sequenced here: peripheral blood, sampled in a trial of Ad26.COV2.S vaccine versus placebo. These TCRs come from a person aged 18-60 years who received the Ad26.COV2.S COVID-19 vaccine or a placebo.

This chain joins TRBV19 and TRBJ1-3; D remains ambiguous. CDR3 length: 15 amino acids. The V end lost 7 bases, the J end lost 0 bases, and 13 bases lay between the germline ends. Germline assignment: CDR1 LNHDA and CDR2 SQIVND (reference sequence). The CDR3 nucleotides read TGTGCCAGTAAGCCGCAGCCGAACTCTGGAAACACCATATATTTT. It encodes CASKPQPNSGNTIYF.

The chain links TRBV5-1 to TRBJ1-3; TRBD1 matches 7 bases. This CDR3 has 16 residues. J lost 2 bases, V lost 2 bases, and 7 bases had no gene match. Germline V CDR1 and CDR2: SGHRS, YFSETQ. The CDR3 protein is CASSLEGGAPGNTIYF. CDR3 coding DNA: TGCGCCAGCAGCTTAGAAGGGGGCGCCCCTGGAAACACCATATATTTT.

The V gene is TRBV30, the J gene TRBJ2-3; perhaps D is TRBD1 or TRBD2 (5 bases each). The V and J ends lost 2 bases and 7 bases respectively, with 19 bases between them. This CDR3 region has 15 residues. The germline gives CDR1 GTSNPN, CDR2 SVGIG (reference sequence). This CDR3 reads CAWSTVKGTRYTQYF. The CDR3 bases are TGTGCCTGGAGTACCGTCAAGGGGACCCGTTATACGCAGTATTTT. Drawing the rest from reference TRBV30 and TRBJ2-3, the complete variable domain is SQTIHQWPATLVQPVGSPLSLECTVEGTSNPNLYWYRQAAGRGLQLLFYSVGIGQISSEVPQNLSASRPQDRQFILSSKKLLLSDSGFYLCAWSTVKGTRYTQYFGPGTRLTVL.

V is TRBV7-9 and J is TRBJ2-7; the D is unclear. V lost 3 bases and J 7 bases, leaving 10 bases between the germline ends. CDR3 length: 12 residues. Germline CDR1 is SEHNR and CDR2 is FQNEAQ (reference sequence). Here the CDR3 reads CASSLGMGEQYF. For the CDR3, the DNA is TGTGCCAGCAGCTTGGGGATGGGTGAGCAGTACTTC.

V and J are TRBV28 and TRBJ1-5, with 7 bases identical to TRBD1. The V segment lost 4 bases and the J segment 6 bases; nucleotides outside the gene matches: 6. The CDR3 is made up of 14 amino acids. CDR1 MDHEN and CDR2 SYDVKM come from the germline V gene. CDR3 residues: CASSSTGDGQPQHF. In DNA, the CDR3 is TGTGCCAGCAGTTCAACAGGGGACGGTCAGCCCCAGCATTTT.

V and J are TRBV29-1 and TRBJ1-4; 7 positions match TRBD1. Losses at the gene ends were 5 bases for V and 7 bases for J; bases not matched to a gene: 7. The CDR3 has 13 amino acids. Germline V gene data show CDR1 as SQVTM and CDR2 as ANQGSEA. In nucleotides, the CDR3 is TGCAGCGTTAAGCCCGGACAGGTTGAAAAACTGTTTTTT. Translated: CSVKPGQVEKLFF. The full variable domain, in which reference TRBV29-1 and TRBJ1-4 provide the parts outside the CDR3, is SAVISQKPSRDICQRGTSLTIQCQVDSQVTMMFWYRQQPGQSLTLIATANQGSEATYESGFVIDKFPISRPNLTFSTLTVSNMSPEDSSIYLCSVKPGQVEKLFFGSGTQLSVL.

CDR3 region: CASSQVAGELFF. The CDR3 DNA is TGCGCCAGCAGCCAAGTGGCCGGGGAGCTGTTTTTT. The chain joins TRBV4-1 to TRBJ2-2; no reliable D call. The CDR3 is made up of 12 amino acids. CDR1 is MGHRA and CDR2 is YSYEKL in the germline V gene. V dropped 1 base and J dropped 6 bases, with 3 bases sitting between them.

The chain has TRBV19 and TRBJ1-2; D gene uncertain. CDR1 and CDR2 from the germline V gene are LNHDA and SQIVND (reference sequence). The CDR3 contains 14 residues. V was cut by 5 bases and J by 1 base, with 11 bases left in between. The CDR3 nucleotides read TGTGCCAGTAGTTCGACGGCGATTAACTATGGCTACACCTTC. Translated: CASSSTAINYGYTF.

The CDR3 region is CASSPGGGGNEKLFF. For the CDR3, the DNA is TGTGCCAGTAGTCCAGGGGGCGGAGGTAATGAAAAACTGTTTTTT. This chain joins TRBV19 and TRBJ1-4; 8 bases align to TRBD1. Germline V lookup: CDR1 LNHDA, CDR2 SQIVND (reference sequence). J gave up 4 bases and V 5 bases, and 6 bases lay outside the gene matches. The CDR3 length is 15 residues.

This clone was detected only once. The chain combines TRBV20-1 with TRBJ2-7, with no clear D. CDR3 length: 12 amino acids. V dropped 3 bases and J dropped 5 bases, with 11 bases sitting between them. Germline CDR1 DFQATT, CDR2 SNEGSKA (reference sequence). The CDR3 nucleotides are TGCAGTGCTAGTGGTCAAAGGAACGAGCAGTACTTC. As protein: CSASGQRNEQYF.

The CDR3 reads CASSLAAGLTDEQYF. As DNA, the CDR3 is TGCGCCAGCAGCTTGGCGGCAGGGCTTACCGACGAGCAGTACTTC. The rearrangement joins TRBV5-1 to TRBJ2-7; D possibly corresponds to TRBD1 (5 bases). The germline V gene has CDR1 SGHRS and CDR2 YFSETQ. V dropped 0 bases and J dropped 5 bases, with 15 bases sitting between them. The CDR3 is 15 residues long.

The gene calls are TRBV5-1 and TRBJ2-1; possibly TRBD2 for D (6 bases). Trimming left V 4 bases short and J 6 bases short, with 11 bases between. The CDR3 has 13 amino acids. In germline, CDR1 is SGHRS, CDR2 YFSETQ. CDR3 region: CASSPGSANEQFF. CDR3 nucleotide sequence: TGCGCCAGCAGCCCCGGGAGCGCCAATGAGCAGTTCTTC.

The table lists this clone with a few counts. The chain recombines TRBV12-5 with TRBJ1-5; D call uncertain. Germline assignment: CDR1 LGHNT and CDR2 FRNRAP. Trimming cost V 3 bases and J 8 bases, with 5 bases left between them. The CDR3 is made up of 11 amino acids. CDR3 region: CASGFSEPQHF. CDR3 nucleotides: TGTGCTAGTGGTTTCTCCGAGCCCCAGCATTTT.

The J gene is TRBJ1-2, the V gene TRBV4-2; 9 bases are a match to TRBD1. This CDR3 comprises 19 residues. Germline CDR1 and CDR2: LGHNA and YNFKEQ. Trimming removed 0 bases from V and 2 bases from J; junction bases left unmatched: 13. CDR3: CASSQDGLGQGTMNYGYTF. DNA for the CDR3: TGTGCCAGCAGCCAAGACGGGCTCGGACAGGGGACGATGAACTATGGCTACACCTTC.

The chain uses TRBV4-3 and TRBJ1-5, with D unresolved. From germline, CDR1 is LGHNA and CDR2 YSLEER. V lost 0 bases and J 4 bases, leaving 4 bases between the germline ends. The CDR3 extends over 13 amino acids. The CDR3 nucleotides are TGCGCCAGCAGCCAAGACGTAAATCAGCCCCAGCATTTT. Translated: CASSQDVNQPQHF.

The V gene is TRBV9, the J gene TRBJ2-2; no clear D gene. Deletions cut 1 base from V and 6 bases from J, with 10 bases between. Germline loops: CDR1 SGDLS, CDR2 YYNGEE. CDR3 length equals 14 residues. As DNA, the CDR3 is TGTGCCAGCAGCGTACAATTGGTGGCCGGGGAGCTGTTTTTT. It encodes CASSVQLVAGELFF.

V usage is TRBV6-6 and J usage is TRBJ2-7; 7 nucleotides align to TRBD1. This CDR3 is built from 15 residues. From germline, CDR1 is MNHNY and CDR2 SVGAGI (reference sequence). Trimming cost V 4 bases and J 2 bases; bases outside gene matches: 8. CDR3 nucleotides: TGTGCCAGCAGTTCCGAGATGGGACAGCCCTACGAGCAGTACTTC. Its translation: CASSSEMGQPYEQYF.

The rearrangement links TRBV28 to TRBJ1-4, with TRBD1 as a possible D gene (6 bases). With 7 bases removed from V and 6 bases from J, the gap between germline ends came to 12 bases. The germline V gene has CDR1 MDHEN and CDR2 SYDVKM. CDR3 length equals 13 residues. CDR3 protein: CASTRRGDEKLFF. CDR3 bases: TGTGCCAGCACTCGCAGGGGTGATGAAAAACTGTTTTTT.

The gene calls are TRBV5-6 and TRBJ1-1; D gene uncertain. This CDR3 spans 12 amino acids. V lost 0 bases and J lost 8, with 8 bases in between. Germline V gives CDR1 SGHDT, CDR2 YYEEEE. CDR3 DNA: TGTGCCAGCAGCTTGGAAAGGGTGGAAGCTTTCTTT. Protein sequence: CASSLERVEAFF.

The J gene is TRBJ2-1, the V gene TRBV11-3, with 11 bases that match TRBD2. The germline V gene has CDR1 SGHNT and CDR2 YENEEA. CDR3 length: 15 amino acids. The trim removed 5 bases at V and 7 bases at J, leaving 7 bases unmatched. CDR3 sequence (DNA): TGTGCCAGCAGCCAAAGGACTAGCGGGCTGAATGAGCAGTTCTTC. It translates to CASSQRTSGLNEQFF. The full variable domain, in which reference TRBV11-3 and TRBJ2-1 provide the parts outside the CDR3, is EAGVVQSPRYKIIEKKQPVAFWCNPISGHNTLYWYLQNLGQGPELLIRYENEEAVDDSQLPKDRFSAERLKGVDSTLKIQPAELGDSAVYLCASSQRTSGLNEQFFGPGTRLTVL.